The clone carrying this T cell receptor beta chain was picked up many times. This record comes from a study of T cells in Graves' hyperthyroidism and ophthalmopathy. The germline V and J ends were trimmed by 5 bases and 0 bases, with 10 bases remaining between them. CDR3 length: 13 residues. Per germline, CDR1 GTSNPN and CDR2 SVGIG (reference sequence). There were TCR beta CDR3 regions amplified from RNA transcripts. The HTBI primer set served for first-round RT-PCR of the TCR CDR3. TCRdb analysed the multiplex PCR reads with MiXCR anew, one entry per CDR3 protein. The sample yields about 200,000 distinct CDR3 sequences, about 17% seen once. The PBMCs were taken from about 10 ml of fresh peripheral blood.

The source of this sequence is a woman between 45 and 65 years old with Graves' hyperthyroidism. Material: blood. This rearrangement joins TRBV30 to TRBJ1-1; the D is unclear. CDR3 nucleotide sequence: TGTGCCTGGTACCGGGCAATGAACACTGAAGCTTTCTTT. Translated: CAWYRAMNTEAFF.